Below, 3 T cell receptor beta chains from the same sample are listed, as sequenced in a study of CD8+CD57+ T cells in acquired aplastic anemia. According to the study, genomic DNA was the template for TCR beta VDJ and CDR3 profiling. TCRdb reprocessed the reads with MiXCR, giving one entry per CDR3 protein. The table records some 140,000 distinct CDR3 sequences, roughly 49% of them present only once. Patients picked for sequencing had shown CD8+CD57+ cell expansion detected by flow cytometry. The sample was sorted CD4+, CD8+, or CD8+CD57+ T cells (not recorded which) from PBMCs. These receptors all come from a human donor with aplastic anemia.

Ten or more counts support this clonotype. The chain employs TRBV19 and TRBJ2-1, with TRBD2 matching over 12 bases. Germline V lookup: CDR1 LNHDA, CDR2 SQIVND (reference sequence). The CDR3 covers 15 residues. V shed 6 bases, J shed 5 bases, and the junction held 5 bases outside the gene matches. In DNA form, the CDR3 reads TGTGCCAGTAGCACTAGCGGGGGGCCCCACAATGAGCAGTTCTTC. Translated, it gives CASSTSGGPHNEQFF.

The V call is TRBV19, the J call TRBJ2-3; 8 bases are shared with TRBD2. CDR3 length: 14 amino acids. CDR1 is LNHDA and CDR2 is SQIVND in the germline V gene (reference sequence). J was trimmed by 2 bases and V by 6 bases; bases with no gene match: 4. Here the CDR3 DNA reads TGTGCCAGTAGACTTAGCGGGGTCACAGATACGCAGTATTTT. This gives the protein CASRLSGVTDTQYF.

The chain is built from TRBV2 and TRBJ2-3; 11 nucleotides align to TRBD2. This CDR3 comprises 16 residues. Germline V gene sequence: CDR1 SNHLY, CDR2 FYNNEI. V was clipped by 3 bases and J by 5 bases; unmatched bases: 7. The CDR3 is CASSDPSGGPGDTQYF. CDR3 nucleotides: TGTGCCAGCAGTGACCCTAGCGGGGGGCCTGGAGATACGCAGTATTTT.